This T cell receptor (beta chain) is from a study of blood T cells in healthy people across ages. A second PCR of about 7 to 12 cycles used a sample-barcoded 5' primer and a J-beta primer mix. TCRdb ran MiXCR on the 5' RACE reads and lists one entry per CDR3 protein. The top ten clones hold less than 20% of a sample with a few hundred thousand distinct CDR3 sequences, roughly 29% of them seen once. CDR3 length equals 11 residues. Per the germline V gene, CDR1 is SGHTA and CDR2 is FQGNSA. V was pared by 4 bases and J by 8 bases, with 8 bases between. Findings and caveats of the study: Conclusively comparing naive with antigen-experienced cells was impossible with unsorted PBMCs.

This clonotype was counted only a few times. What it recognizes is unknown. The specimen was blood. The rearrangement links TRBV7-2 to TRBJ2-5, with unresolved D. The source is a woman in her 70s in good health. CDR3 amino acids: CASSSHGTQYF. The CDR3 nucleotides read TGTGCCAGCAGCTCTCACGGTACCCAGTACTTC.